These 4 T cell receptor beta chains share one sample of origin, sequenced in a study of response to subunit inactivated influenza vaccine. MiXCR, applied by TCRdb to the RT-PCR reads, yields one record per CDR3 protein. This sample carries fewer than 700,000 distinct CDR3 sequences, approximately 12% of them seen once, and the ten largest clones take about an eighth. The sequencing used PBMCs from blood, collected more than 35 days after vaccination. The receptor set was obtained from a man aged 50 or older who received an inactivated influenza vaccine.

This clonotype came up many times. This sequence joins TRBV28 and TRBJ2-2; no firm D call. This CDR3 is built from 14 residues. Germline V gives CDR1 MDHEN, CDR2 SYDVKM. V lost 5 bases and J 5 bases, leaving 12 bases between the germline ends. The CDR3 sequence: CASSPLLATGELFF. CDR3 coding DNA: TGTGCCAGCAGTCCCCTGTTGGCAACCGGGGAGCTGTTTTTT.

This clonotype was observed many times. This chain connects TRBV5-1 to TRBJ2-1; TRBD2 aligns across 13 bases. V lost 4 bases and J lost 8; bases outside the gene matches: 3. This CDR3 contains 14 residues. From germline, CDR1 is SGHRS and CDR2 YFSETQ. The DNA of the CDR3 is TGCGCCAGCAGCCCGGGACTAGCGGGACATGAGCAGTTCTTC. This codes for CASSPGLAGHEQFF.

The chain recombines TRBV4-3 with TRBJ1-1; D possibly corresponds to TRBD1 (5 bases). The V end lost 0 bases, the J end lost 5 bases, and 19 bases lay between the germline ends. Germline V lookup: CDR1 LGHNA, CDR2 YSLEER. This CDR3 is 17 amino acids long. CDR3 amino acids: CASSQELLLQGWTEAFF. CDR3 sequence (DNA): TGCGCCAGCAGCCAAGAACTCCTCCTGCAGGGATGGACTGAAGCTTTCTTT.

The rearrangement uses TRBV2 and TRBJ2-3; possible D gene TRBD2, 5 bases. Germline V gives CDR1 SNHLY, CDR2 FYNNEI. CDR3 length: 18 residues. V lost 1 base, J lost 3 bases, and 20 bases lay in between. The CDR3 loop reads CASSEDFRLLEGTDTQYF. CDR3 coding DNA: TGTGCCAGCAGTGAAGATTTTCGGTTGCTCGAGGGAACAGATACGCAGTATTTT.